The TCR beta chain under discussion was sequenced for a study of blood T cell repertoires in COVID-19. Study information: The analysed material was cDNA or gDNA that came from T cells, B-cell-depleted T cells, or PBMCs.

In the authors' methods: Quantification of nucleated cells was approximated via reference gene primer amplification. Using immunoSEQ multiplex PCR, the repertoire was profiled, and TCRdb retains in-frame clones only, with some absent. The V and J calls and clone size were taken over from that table, and D and trimming were inferred from the DNA. The data contain approximately 31,000 clones, 85% to 95% of them seen just once; the ten biggest clones take up roughly 12%. This clone appeared a few times. This CDR3 is 15 amino acids long. J gave up 4 bases and V 6 bases, and 4 bases lay outside the gene matches. Per the germline V gene, CDR1 is SGHRS and CDR2 is YFSETQ.

Sequencing was done on a sample of peripheral blood. The source of this sequence is a human donor in a cohort sampled during active COVID-19. The V gene is TRBV5-1, the J gene TRBJ2-2; 12 positions match TRBD2. CDR3 bases: TGCGCCAGCATCAAGACTAGCGGGGGCACCGGGGAGCTGTTTTTT. It encodes CASIKTSGGTGELFF. Full variable domain (remainder filled in from reference TRBV5-1 and TRBJ2-2): KAGVTQTPRYLIKTRGQQVTLSCSPISGHRSVSWYQQTPGQGLQFLFEYFSETQRNKGNFPGRFSGRQFSNSRSEMNVSTLELGDSALYLCASIKTSGGTGELFFGEGSRLTVL.